This T cell receptor beta chain was documented in a study of cytomegalovirus exposure and HLA in healthy donors. Per the germline V gene, CDR1 is MNHNS and CDR2 is SASEGT. V dropped 3 bases and J dropped 2; count of bases not matched to a gene: 5. This CDR3 is 15 amino acids long. To note about this clone: Its antigen is as yet unknown.

Whole-study findings and limits: Investigators reported 150 to 200 TCR beta chains as tied to cytomegalovirus. Rarity held for most TCR sequences, but there were some public TCRs that occurred in many donors. Reported results showed that the classifier diagnosed cytomegalovirus status with high specificity and sensitivity.

TCRdb's copy holds only in-frame clones and misses some; the assay was immunoSEQ multiplex PCR. The sample includes 150,000 to 200,000 clones, approximately 90% of them seen just once. The V gene is TRBV6-1, the J gene TRBJ2-5, with TRBD2 matching over 8 bases. Sequenced sample: PBMCs. The clonotype originates from a man between 18 and 29 years old in good health and CMV-seronegative. The CDR3 loop is CASSDGGGSQETQYF. In DNA, the CDR3 is TGTGCCAGCAGTGATGGCGGGGGGAGTCAAGAGACCCAGTACTTC.